This TCR beta chain was profiled in a study of T cells in tuberculosis (dated by TCRdb to 2016 to 2019). The study in broad terms: In the study, CD1B tetramers and high-throughput TCR immunosequencing were combined to characterize T cells specific for the mycobacterial lipid antigen glucose monomycolate (GMM). In a South African clinical cohort, IGRA-negative adolescents, IGRA-positive adolescents with latent tuberculosis and adults with active tuberculosis were compared, with some 11 people in each group. PBMC from active tuberculosis patients were archived either before standard anti-tuberculosis treatment began or within 7 days of its start. Points the paper makes about the study in general: Clinical samples were selected based on the availability of cryopreserved specimens, with adults included as active tuberculosis cases and adolescents included as controls. Active tuberculosis TCR-alpha repertoires showed smaller mean NN-distances to GMM-specific TCRs than IGRA-negative controls, suggesting clonal expansion of these TCRs. With the diverse GMM-specific repertoire as input, a classifier achieved more than 85% accuracy (AUROC 0.90), whereas GEM motif frequencies as input gave around 70% accuracy. Shorter CDR3-alpha lengths in active tuberculosis patients partly drove the smaller NN-distances, and the TCR-beta difference was not statistically significant.

The sample's time point label is to be understood as: new active TB diagnosis, blood taken before or within 7 days of starting treatment. The patients with active tuberculosis were newly diagnosed, HIV-seronegative South African adults aged 18 years or older. Confirmation of active tuberculosis was obtained by positive sputum smear microscopy and/or positive M. tuberculosis culture. Unsorted cryopreserved PBMC were immunosequenced, covering on average around 100,000 T cells per clinical donor. A note on this clone: The clone's antigen remains unknown. No base quality information exists; no much larger clone differs at one position.

The immunoSEQ multiplex PCR assay was used to generate TCR libraries, with TCR-beta and/or TCR-alpha/delta assays applied to each sample. The Illumina high-throughput platform was used to sequence the amplified TCR libraries. Per the authors' processing: Clustering and dimensionality reduction relied on pairwise TCRdist distances among GMM-specific receptors from T cells that were either sorted ex vivo or expanded in vitro. Each clinical repertoire was assigned a mean NN-distance score, defined as the average TCRdist to the nearest 10% of tetramer-positive reference sequences. GEM TCR motif frequency was computed as the fraction of unique TCRs matching known GEM sequences by V/J usage and CDR3 length. Linear discriminant analysis with leave-one-out cross-validation, implemented in scikit-learn, was used to classify active tuberculosis. TCRdb mirrors the immuneACCESS table, restricted to in-frame sequences. Some clones are absent from its copies; in checked studies, under half trace to an unresolved V gene, and the reason for the others is unknown. That table furnishes V, J and clone size, whereas the DNA furnished D and trimming. The sample table shows fewer than 55,000 clones, and 90% to 95% are seen once. Together, the top ten hold about 1.3% of the sample.

The cysteine opens and the phenylalanine closes a CDR3 of 16 amino acids. Left in the record is the CDR3 DNA by itself, 48 bases read in frame from the first base. Trimmed from V: 2 bases; trimmed from J: 5 bases; junction bases lacking a gene match: 8. From the germline V gene, CDR1 is LGHNT and CDR2 is FRNRAP. Recombination linked TRBV12-5 to TRBJ2-1; the central 8 bases match TRBD1. This clonotype originated in an adult with tuberculosis. Sequenced material: PBMCs, taken at tuberculosis diagnosis. The CDR3 in this case is CASGLPRDRWDNEQFF. The DNA reads as follows: TGTGCTAGTGGTTTGCCAAGGGACAGGTGGGACAATGAGCAGTTCTTC.